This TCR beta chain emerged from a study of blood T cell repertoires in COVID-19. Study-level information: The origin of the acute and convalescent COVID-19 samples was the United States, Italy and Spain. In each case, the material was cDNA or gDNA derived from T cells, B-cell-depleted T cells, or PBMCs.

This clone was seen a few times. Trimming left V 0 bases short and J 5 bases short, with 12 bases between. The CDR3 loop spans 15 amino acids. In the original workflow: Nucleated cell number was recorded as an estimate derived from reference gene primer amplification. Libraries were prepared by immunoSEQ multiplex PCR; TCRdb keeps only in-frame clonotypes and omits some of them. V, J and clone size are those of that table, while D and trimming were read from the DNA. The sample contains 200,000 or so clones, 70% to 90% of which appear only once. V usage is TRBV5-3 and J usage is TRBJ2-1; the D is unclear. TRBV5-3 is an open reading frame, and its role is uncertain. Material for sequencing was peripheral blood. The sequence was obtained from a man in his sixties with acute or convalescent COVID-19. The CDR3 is CARSLGPIPDNEQFF. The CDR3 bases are TGTGCCAGAAGCTTGGGCCCCATCCCGGACAATGAGCAGTTCTTC.